This T cell receptor beta chain derives from a study of cytomegalovirus exposure and HLA in healthy donors. With 60 Vbeta and 13 Jbeta primers, the PCR was carried out. Assay used: immunoSEQ multiplex PCR; TCRdb lists only in-frame clones, some missing. The table records 100,000 to 150,000 clones, roughly 79% of them present only once. This CDR3 is built from 17 residues. The germline V gene has CDR1 LNHDA and CDR2 SQIVND (reference sequence). V was cut by 3 bases and J by 0 bases, with 17 bases left in between. This clone was seen more than once but under ten times. Antigen specificity is unknown. Points from the study as a whole: A later analysis reportedly found that, within productive TCRs, an Asian-associated ancestry cluster had fewer N-insertions than the mean observed across the roughly 690 donors.

The TCR was taken from a woman in her 50s in good health and CMV-seronegative. What was sequenced was PBMCs. J is TRBJ1-1 and V is TRBV19, with a weak D call TRBD1 (5 bases). As DNA, the CDR3 is TGTGCCAGTAGTATCGGACCCAGGGAGGTCCTGAACACTGAAGCTTTCTTT. Residues: CASSIGPREVLNTEAFF.